Listed below are T cell receptor beta chains from one sample, sequenced in a study of cytomegalovirus exposure and HLA in healthy donors. Some clones are missing from TCRdb's copy, which holds only in-frame ones; the method was immunoSEQ multiplex PCR. The sample has some 150,000 clones; about 80% are singletons. The sample comprised PBMCs. These receptor sequences come from a man younger than 45 in good health and CMV-seronegative. The conserved cysteine and the conserved F or W are not part of the CDR3 here. Expanded clones get a size class; other rows say once, few or many, or leave the size out.

CDR3 protein | clone size | J gene | V gene
ASTLGGQLYGYT | NA | TRBJ1-2 | TRBV28
ASSRRQRQVEY | once | TRBJ2-3 | TRBV6-5
ASSFRTGVYGYT | NA | TRBJ1-2 | TRBV6-5
ASSSRQGVEQY | NA | TRBJ2-7 | TRBV7-3
ASSLTGTENYGYT | NA | TRBJ1-2 | TRBV11-2
ASSLRGTGHTEAF | NA | TRBJ1-1 | TRBV7-3
ASRQGKQPQH | NA | TRBJ1-5 | TRBV10-2
ASSFRTGANTEAF | NA | TRBJ1-1 | TRBV5-1
ASSPSGVAGGTKNIQY | NA | TRBJ2-4 | TRBV18
ASSIRAGTSSYNEQF | NA | TRBJ2-1 | TRBV19